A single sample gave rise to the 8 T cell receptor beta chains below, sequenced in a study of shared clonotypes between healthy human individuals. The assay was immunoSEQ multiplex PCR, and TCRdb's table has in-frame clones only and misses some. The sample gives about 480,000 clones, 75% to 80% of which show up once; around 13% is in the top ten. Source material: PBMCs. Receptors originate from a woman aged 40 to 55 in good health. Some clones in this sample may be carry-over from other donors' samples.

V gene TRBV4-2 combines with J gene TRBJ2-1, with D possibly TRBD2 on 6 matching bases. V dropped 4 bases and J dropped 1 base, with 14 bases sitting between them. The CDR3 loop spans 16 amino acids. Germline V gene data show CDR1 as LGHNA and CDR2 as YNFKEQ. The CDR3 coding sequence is TGTGCCAGCAGCCGACGAGCGGGCGGATCCTACAATGAGCAGTTCTTC. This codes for CASSRRAGGSYNEQFF.

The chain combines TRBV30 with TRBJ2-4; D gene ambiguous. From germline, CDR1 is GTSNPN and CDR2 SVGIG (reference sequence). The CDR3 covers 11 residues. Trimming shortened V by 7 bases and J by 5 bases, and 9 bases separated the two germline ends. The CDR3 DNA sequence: TGTGCCTTCGGGCGCCAAAACATTCAGTACTTC. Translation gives CAFGRQNIQYF.

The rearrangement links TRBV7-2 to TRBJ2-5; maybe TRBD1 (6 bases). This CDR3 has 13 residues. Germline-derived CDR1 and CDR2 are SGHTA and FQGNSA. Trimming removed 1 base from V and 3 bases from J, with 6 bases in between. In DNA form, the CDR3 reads TGTGCCAGCAGCTTAGGGACAGAAGAGACCCAGTACTTC. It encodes CASSLGTEETQYF.

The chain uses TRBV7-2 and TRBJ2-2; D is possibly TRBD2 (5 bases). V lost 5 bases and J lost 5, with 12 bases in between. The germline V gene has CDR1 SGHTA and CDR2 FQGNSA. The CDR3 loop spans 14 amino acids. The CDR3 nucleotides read TGTGCCAGCAGCAAAAACGGAGGAACCGGGGAGCTGTTTTTT. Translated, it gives CASSKNGGTGELFF.

The CDR3 reads CASSRVGEQYF. The CDR3 DNA is TGTGCCAGCAGTCGCGTGGGCGAGCAGTACTTC. The V gene is TRBV9, the J gene TRBJ2-7; D gene unclear. Germline CDR1 SGDLS, CDR2 YYNGEE. The CDR3 covers 11 residues. Trimming removed 5 bases from V and 6 bases from J, with 9 bases in between.

CDR3 sequence reads: CASSVGAGENQPQHF. The CDR3 region has the DNA TGTGCCAGCAGCGTAGGAGCGGGGGAGAATCAGCCCCAGCATTTT. The chain employs TRBV9 and TRBJ1-5; maybe TRBD1 (5 bases). CDR3 size: 15 residues. The germline CDR1 and CDR2 sequences are SGDLS and YYNGEE. V was clipped by 0 bases and J by 4 bases, with 11 bases between them.

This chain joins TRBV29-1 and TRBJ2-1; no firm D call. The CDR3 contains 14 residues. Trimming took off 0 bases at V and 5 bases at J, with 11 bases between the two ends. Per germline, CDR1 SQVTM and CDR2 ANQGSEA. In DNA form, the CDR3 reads TGCAGCGTTGAAGATCCACCTCGCGACAATGAGCAGTTCTTC. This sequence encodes CSVEDPPRDNEQFF.

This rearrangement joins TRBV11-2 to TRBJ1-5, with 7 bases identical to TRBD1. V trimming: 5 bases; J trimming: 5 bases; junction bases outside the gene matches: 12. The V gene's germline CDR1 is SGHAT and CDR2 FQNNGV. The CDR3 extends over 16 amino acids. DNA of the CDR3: TGTGCCAGCAGCCCGTCGGGACAGACAATTTATCAGCCCCAGCATTTT. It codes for CASSPSGQTIYQPQHF.